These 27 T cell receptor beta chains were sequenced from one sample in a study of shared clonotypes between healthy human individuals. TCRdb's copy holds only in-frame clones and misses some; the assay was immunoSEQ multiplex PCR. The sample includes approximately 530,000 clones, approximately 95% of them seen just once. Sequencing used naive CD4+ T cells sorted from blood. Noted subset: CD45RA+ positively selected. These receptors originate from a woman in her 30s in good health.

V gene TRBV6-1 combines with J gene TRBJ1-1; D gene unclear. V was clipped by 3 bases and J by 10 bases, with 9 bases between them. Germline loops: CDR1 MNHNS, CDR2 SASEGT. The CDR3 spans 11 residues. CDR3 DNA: TGTGCCAGCAGTGAGACCTCGAGAGCTTTCTTT. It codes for CASSETSRAFF.

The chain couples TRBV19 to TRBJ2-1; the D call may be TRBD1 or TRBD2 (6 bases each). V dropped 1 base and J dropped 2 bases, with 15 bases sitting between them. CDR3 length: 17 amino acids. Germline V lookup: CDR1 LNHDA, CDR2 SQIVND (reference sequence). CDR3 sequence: CASSIVVTRGAYNEQFF. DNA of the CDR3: TGTGCCAGTAGTATAGTTGTAACGAGGGGGGCCTACAATGAGCAGTTCTTC.

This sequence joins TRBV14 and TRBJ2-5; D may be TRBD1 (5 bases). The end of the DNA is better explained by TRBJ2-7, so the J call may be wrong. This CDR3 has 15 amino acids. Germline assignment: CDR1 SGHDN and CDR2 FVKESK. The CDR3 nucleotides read TGTGCCAGCAGCCCGTTAGGACACCATGCCTACGAGCAGTACTTC. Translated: CASSPLGHHAYEQYF.

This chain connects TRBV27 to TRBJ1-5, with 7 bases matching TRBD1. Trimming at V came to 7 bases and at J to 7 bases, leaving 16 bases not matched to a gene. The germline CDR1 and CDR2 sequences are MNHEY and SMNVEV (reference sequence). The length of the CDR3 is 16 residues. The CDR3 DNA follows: TGTGCCAGCACCTTCCCCATTGGGACAGTATTCCAGCCCCAGCATTTT. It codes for CASTFPIGTVFQPQHF.

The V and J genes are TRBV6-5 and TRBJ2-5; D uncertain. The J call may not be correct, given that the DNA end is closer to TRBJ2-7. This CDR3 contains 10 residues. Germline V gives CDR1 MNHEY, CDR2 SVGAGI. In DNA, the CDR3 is TGTGCCAGCAGTTATTACGAGCAGTACTTC. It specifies CASSYYEQYF.

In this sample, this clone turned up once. This CDR3 is CASSLRAGSNQPQHF. CDR3 nucleotide sequence: TGTGCCAGCAGTTTGAGGGCCGGCAGCAATCAGCCCCAGCATTTT. This chain links TRBV28 with TRBJ1-5, with D unclear. Trimming removed 3 bases from V and 1 base from J, with 10 bases in between. Germline V lookup: CDR1 MDHEN, CDR2 SYDVKM. The CDR3 sequence is 15 residues long.

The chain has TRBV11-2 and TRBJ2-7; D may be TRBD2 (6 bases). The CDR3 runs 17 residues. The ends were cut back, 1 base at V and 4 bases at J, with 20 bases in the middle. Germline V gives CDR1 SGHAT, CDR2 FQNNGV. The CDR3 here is CASSLGRTPWAGYEQYF. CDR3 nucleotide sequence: TGTGCCAGCAGCTTAGGCCGGACTCCCTGGGCGGGGTACGAGCAGTACTTC.

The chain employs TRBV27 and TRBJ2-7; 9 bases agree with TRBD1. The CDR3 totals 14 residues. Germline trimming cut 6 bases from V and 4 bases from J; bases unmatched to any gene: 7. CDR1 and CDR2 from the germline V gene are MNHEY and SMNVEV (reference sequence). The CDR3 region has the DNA TGTGCCAGCAGCCGGGACAGGGTATTGTACGAGCAGTACTTC. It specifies CASSRDRVLYEQYF.

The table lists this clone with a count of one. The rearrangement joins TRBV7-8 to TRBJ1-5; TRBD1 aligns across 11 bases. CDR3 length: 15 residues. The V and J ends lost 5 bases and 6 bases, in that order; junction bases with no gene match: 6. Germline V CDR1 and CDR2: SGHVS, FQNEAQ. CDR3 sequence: CASSRGQGAGQPQHF. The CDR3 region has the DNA TGTGCCAGCAGCCGTGGACAGGGGGCGGGTCAGCCCCAGCATTTT.

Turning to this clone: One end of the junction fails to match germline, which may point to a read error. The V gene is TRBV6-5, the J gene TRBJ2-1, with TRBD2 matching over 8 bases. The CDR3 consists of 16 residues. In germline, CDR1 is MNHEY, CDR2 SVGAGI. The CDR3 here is CASSYLGSGAYNEQFF. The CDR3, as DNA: TGTGCCAGCAGTTACTTGGGTAGCGGGGCCTATAATGAGCAGTTCTTC.

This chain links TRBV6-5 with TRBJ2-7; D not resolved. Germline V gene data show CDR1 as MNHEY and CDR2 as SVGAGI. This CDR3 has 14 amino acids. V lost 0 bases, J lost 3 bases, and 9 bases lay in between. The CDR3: CASSYSGPLYEQYF. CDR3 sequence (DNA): TGTGCCAGCAGTTACTCCGGGCCCCTCTACGAGCAGTACTTC.

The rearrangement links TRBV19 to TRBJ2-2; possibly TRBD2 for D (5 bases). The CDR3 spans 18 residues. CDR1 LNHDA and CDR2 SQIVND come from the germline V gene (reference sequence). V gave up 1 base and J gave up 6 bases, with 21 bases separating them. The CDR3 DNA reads TGTGCCAGTAGTATAGGGCCGGGCAGCCCAAAACTAGCCGGGGAGCTGTTTTTT. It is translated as CASSIGPGSPKLAGELFF. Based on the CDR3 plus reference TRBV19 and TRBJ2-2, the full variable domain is DGGITQSPKYLFRKEGQNVTLSCEQNLNHDAMYWYRQDPGQGLRLIYYSQIVNDFQKGDIAEGYSVSREKKESFPLTVTSAQKNPTAFYLCASSIGPGSPKLAGELFFGEGSRLTVL.

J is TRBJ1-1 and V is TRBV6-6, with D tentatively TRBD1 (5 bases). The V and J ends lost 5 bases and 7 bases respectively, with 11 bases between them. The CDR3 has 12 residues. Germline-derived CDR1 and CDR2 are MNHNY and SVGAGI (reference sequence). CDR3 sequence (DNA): TGTGCCAGCAGTACCGACAGAGTTGAAGCTTTCTTT. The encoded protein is CASSTDRVEAFF.

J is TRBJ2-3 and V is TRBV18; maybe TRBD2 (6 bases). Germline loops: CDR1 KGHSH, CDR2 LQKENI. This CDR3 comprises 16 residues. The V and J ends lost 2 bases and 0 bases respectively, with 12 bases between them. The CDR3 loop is CASSPGLATSTDTQYF. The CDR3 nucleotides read TGTGCCAGCTCACCAGGGCTAGCGACTAGCACAGATACGCAGTATTTT.

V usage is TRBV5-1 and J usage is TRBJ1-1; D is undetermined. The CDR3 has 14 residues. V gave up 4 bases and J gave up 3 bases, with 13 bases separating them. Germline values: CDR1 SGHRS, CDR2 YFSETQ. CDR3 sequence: CASSTGRMDTEAFF. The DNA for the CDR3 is TGCGCCAGCAGCACTGGCCGGATGGACACTGAAGCTTTCTTT.

CDR3 sequence reads: CASSAHTSGSSRDEQYF. For the CDR3, the DNA is TGTGCCAGCAGCGCCCATACTAGCGGGAGTAGTCGAGACGAGCAGTACTTC. The V and J genes are TRBV9 and TRBJ2-7; 11 nucleotides align to TRBD2. The germline CDR1 and CDR2 sequences are SGDLS and YYNGEE. The CDR3 has 17 amino acids. Trimming removed 3 bases from V and 5 bases from J; junction bases left unmatched: 13.

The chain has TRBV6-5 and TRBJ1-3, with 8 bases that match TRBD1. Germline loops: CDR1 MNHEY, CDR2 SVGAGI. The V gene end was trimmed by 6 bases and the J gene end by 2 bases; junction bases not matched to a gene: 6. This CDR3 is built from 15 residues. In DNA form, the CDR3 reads TGTGCCAGCAGACCGACAGGGGAACCTGGAAACACCATATATTTT. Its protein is CASRPTGEPGNTIYF.

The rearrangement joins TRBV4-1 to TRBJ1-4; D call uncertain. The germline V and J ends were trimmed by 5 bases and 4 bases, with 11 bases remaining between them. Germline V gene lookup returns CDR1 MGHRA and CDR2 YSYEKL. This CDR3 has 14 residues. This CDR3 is CASSERLVNEKLFF. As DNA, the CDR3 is TGCGCCAGCAGCGAACGACTGGTTAATGAAAAACTGTTTTTT.

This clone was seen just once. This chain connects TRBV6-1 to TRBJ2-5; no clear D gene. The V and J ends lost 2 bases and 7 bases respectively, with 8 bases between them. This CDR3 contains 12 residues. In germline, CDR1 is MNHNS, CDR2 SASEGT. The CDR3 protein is CASSELRGTQYF. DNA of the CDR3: TGTGCCAGCAGTGAACTTCGAGGGACCCAGTACTTC.

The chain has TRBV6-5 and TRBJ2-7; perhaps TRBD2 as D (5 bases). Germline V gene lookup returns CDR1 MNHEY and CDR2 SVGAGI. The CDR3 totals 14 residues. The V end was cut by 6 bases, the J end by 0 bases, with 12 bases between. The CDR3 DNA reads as TGTGCCAGCAGAAACAGCGGAGGCTCCTACGAGCAGTACTTC. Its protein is CASRNSGGSYEQYF.

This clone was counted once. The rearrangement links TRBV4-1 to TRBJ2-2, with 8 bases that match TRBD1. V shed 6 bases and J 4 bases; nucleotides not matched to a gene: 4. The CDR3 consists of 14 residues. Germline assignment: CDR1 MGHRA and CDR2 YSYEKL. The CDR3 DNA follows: TGCGCCAGCAGTTACAGGGGGAGCACCGGGGAGCTGTTTTTT. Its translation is CASSYRGSTGELFF.

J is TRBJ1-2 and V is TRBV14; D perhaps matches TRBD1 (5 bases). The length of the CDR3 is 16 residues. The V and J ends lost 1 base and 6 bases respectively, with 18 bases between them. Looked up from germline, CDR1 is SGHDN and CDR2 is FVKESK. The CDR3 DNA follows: TGTGCCAGCAGCCAAGGGGGAGGGGCGACACTGGATGGCTACACCTTC. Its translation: CASSQGGGATLDGYTF.

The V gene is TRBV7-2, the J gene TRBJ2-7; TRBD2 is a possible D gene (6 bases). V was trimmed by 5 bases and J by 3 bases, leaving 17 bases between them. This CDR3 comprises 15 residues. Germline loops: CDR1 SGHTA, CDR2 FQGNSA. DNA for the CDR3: TGTGCCAGCAGCGGGCGGGGTAGCGTGATCTACGAGCAGTACTTC. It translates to CASSGRGSVIYEQYF.

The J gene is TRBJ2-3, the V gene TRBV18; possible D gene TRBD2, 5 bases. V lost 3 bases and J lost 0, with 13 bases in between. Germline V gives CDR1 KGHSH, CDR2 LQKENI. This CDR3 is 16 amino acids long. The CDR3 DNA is TGTGCCAGCTCACCGGTAGCGTCGTCTAGCACAGATACGCAGTATTTT. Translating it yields CASSPVASSSTDTQYF.

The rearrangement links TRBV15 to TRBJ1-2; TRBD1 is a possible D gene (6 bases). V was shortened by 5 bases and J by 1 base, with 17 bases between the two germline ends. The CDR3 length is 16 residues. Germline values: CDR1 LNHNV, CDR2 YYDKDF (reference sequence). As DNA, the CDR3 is TGTGCCACCAGCCTCGGCGGGAGGGGGGATAACTATGGCTACACCTTC. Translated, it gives CATSLGGRGDNYGYTF.

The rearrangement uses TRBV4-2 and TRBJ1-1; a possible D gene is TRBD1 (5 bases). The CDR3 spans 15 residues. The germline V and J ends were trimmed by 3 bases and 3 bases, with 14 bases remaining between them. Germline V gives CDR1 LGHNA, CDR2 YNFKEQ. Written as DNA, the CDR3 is TGTGCCAGCAGCCAGGGGGAGGCCCCTGACACTGAAGCTTTCTTT. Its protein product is CASSQGEAPDTEAFF.

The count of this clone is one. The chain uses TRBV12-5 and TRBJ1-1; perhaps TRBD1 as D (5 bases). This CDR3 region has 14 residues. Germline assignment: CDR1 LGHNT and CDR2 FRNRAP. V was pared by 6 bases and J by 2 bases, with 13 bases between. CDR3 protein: CASGGDVGNTEAFF. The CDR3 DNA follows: TGTGCTAGTGGAGGGGACGTAGGTAACACTGAAGCTTTCTTT.